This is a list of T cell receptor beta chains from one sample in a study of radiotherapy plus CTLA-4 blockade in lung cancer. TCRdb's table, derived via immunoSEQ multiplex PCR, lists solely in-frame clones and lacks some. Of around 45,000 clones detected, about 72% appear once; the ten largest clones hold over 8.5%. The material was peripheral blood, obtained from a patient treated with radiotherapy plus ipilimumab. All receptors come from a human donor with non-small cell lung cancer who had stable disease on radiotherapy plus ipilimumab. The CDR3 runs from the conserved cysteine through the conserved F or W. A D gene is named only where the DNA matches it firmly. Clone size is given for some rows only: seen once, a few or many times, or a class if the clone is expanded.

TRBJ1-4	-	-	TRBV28	TGTGCCAGCAGTTCGCCTGTAACTAATGAAAAACTGTTTTTT	CASSSPVTNEKLFF
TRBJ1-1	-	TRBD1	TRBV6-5	TGTGCCAGCAGTCGGGACAGGAGAGCTTTCTTT	CASSRDRRAFF
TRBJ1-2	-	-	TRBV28	TGTGCCAGCAGTTCCCCTTTAGGTAGGGCCCATGGCTACACCTTC	CASSSPLGRAHGYTF
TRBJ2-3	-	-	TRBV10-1	TGCGCCAGCAGTGAGGGAACCTCCAGCACAGATACGCAGTATTTT	CASSEGTSSTDTQYF
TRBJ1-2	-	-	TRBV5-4	TGTGCCAGCAGCTTCGGGCCCAGCTACACCTTC	CASSFGPSYTF
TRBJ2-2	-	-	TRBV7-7	TGTGCCAGCAGCTTAAGCCCCACCGGGGAGCTGTTTTTT	CASSLSPTGELFF
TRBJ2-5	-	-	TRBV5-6	TGTGCCAGCAGCTTGTGGGGGCACGAGACCCAGTACTTC	CASSLWGHETQYF
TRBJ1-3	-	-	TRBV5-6	TGTGCCAGCAGCTTGGCTACAGGTCTTGGAAACACCATATATTTT	CASSLATGLGNTIYF
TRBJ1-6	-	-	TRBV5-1	TGCGCCAGCAGCTCGGTACACCGTTCACCCCTCCACTTT	CASSSVHRSPLHF
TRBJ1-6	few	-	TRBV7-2	TGTGCCAGCAGCTCAGCTCTACAGGGAGGCTCCTATAATTCACCCCTCCACTTT	CASSSALQGGSYNSPLHF
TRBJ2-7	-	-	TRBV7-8	TGTGCCAGCAGCTTAACGGGGGACTACGAGCAGTACTTC	CASSLTGDYEQYF
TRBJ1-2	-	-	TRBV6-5	TGTGCCAGCAGTTACCTATTAGGGCTTGGTGGCTACACCTTC	CASSYLLGLGGYTF
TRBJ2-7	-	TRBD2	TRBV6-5	TGTGCCAGCAGCACCCCAAGCGGGGCTTACGAGCAGTACTTC	CASSTPSGAYEQYF
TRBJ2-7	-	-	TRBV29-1	TGCAGCGTTGCAGGCTCCTACGAGCAGTACTTC	CSVAGSYEQYF
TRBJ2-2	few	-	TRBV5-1	TGCGCCAGCAGCCCAAGTAAGGTCACCGGGGAGCTGTTTTTT	CASSPSKVTGELFF
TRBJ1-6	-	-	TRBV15	TGTGCCACCAGCAGAGATTTAGGGCAGGGAGCTTCACCCCTCCACTTT	CATSRDLGQGASPLHF
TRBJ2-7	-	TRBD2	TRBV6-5	TGTGCCAGCAGTTATGTGGCGGGGGGGGGTTACGAGCAGTACTTC	CASSYVAGGGYEQYF
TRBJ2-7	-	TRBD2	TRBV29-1	TGCAGCGTTGAAGTGGGTGGTCTAGCGGGTTTGTACGAGCAGTACTTC	CSVEVGGLAGLYEQYF
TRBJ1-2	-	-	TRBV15	TGTGCCACCAGCAGAGATATGGACAGACTAACAAACTATGGCTACACCTTC	CATSRDMDRLTNYGYTF
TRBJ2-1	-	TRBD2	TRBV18	TGTGCCAGCTCACCCCAGCCGGGACAGGGGACTAGCGGGACCTACAATGAGCAGTTCTTC	CASSPQPGQGTSGTYNEQFF
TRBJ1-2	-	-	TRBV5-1	TGCGCCAGCAGCTTGGCCGGGGTCGTCGAGCGGTCTAACTATGGCTACACCTTC	CASSLAGVVERSNYGYTF
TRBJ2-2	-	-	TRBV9	TGTGCCAGCACCGATAGCGTTTTGGGCACCGGGGAGCTGTTTTTT	CASTDSVLGTGELFF
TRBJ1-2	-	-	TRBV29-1	TGCAGCGTTGCCCGGCCGCGACAGCTTTTCTATGGCTACACCTTC	CSVARPRQLFYGYTF
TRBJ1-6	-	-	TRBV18	TGTGCCAGCTCACCGCCTTCAGGGGTCGGGTCACCCCTCCACTTT	CASSPPSGVGSPLHF
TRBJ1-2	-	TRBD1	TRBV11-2	TGTGCCAGCAGCTCGGGACAGGGTGTGGGGGTCTATGGCTACACCTTC	CASSSGQGVGVYGYTF
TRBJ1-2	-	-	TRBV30	TGTGCCTGGAGTGTAGCCCCCGGCCGCGCCATTGTAGGCTACACCTTC	CAWSVAPGRAIVGYTF
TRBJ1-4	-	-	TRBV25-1	TGTGCCAGCAGTGAGAGAAGGGGGTGGGAAAAACTGTTTTTT	CASSERRGWEKLFF
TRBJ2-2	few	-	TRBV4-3	TGCGCCAGCAGCCATGGGGGGCACGGGGAGCTGTTTTTT	CASSHGGHGELFF
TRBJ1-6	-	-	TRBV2	TGTGCCAGCAGAGGACTGAGCTCCTATAATTCACCCCTCCACTTT	CASRGLSSYNSPLHF
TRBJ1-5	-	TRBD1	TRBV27	TGTGCCAGCAGTTACCTCACAGGGGTCCTTAGCAATCAGCCCCAGCATTTT	CASSYLTGVLSNQPQHF
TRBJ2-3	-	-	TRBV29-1	TGCAGCGTTTTTCCAGGGGTTGAGGATACGCAGTATTTT	CSVFPGVEDTQYF
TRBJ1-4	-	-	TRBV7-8	TGTGCCAGCAGCTTAGTATCCAGGGCTGAAAAACTGTTTTTT	CASSLVSRAEKLFF
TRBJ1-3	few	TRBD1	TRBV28	TGTGCCAGCAGTAGCTGGACAGGGGTGAGGAACACCATATATTTT	CASSSWTGVRNTIYF
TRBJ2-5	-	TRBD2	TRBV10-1	TGCGCCAGCAGTGCGGGACTAGCGCTGGAGACCCAGTACTTC	CASSAGLALETQYF
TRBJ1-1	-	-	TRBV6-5	TGTGCCAGCACGGGGGAAGGACAGCCCAACACTGAAGCTTTCTTT	CASTGEGQPNTEAFF
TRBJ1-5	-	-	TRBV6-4	TGTGCCAGCAGTGAGGGCAGCCTCAGCAATCAGCCCCAGCATTTT	CASSEGSLSNQPQHF
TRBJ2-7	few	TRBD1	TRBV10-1	TGCGCCAGCAGTGAGACCGGGACAGGGGAATACGAGCAGTACTTC	CASSETGTGEYEQYF
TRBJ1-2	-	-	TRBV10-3	TGTGCCATCAGTGAGGGCCTACCTAACTATGGCTACACCTTC	CAISEGLPNYGYTF
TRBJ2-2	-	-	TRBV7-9	TGTGCCAGCAGCTTACCCGGGGAGCTGTTTTTT	CASSLPGELFF
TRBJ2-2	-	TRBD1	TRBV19	TGTGCCAGTAGTTTCCGAGGACAGGGTGTATACGGGGAGCTGTTTTTT	CASSFRGQGVYGELFF
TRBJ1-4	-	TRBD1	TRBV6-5	TGTGCCAGCAGTGATCGGACAGGGGCTGAAAAACTGTTTTTT	CASSDRTGAEKLFF
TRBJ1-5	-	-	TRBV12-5	TGTGCTAGTGGTCGGGATAGCAATCAGCCCCAGCATTTT	CASGRDSNQPQHF
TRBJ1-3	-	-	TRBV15	TGTGCCACCAGCAAGGCAGACAGGATCTCTGGAAACACCATATATTTT	CATSKADRISGNTIYF
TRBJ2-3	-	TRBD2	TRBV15	TGTGCCACCAGCAGATCCGGACTAGCATCCTCAGATACGCAGTATTTT	CATSRSGLASSDTQYF
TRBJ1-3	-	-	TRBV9	TGTGCCAGCGGAGGGCTTTGGAGCTCTGGAAACACCATATATTTT	CASGGLWSSGNTIYF
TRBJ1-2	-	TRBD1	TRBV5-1	TGCGCCAGCAGCCCCGGGACAGCCAACTATGGCTACACCTTC	CASSPGTANYGYTF
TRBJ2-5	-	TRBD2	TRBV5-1	TGCGCCAGCAGCCTAGGGACTAGCGGGGCGGAGACCCAGTACTTC	CASSLGTSGAETQYF
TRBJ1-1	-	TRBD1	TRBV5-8	TGTGCCAGCGGGACAGGCTCCTCGAACACTGAAGCTTTCTTT	CASGTGSSNTEAFF
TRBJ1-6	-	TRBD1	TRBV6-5	TGTGCCAGCAGACGACCGGGACAGGGGGGATCACCCCTCCACTTT	CASRRPGQGGSPLHF
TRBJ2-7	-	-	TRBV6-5	TGTGCCAGCAGTTACGTGGACAGCACCTACGAGCAGTACTTC	CASSYVDSTYEQYF
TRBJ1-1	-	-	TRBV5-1	TGCGCCAGCAGCCCTTTGACCAACCGAAGGAACACTGAAGCTTTCTTT	CASSPLTNRRNTEAFF
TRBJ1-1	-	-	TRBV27	TGTGCCAGCAGTTCCTCCGACGGAACAGGCGCTGAAGCTTTCTTT	CASSSSDGTGAEAFF
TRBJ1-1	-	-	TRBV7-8	TGTGCCAGCAGCTTATATGACCGGAACACTGAAGCTTTCTTT	CASSLYDRNTEAFF
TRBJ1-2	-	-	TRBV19	TGTGCCAGTAGTATAGATAAACGGCATAACTATGGCTACACCTTC	CASSIDKRHNYGYTF
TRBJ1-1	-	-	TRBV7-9	TGTGCCAGCAGCTTAAAGGCCGAGAACACTGAAGCTTTCTTT	CASSLKAENTEAFF
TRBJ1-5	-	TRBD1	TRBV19	TGTGCCAGTATCCCCCCGGGACAGGGAAATCAGCCCCAGCATTTT	CASIPPGQGNQPQHF
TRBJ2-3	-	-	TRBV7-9	TGTGCCGTTATGCGACTCACCACAGATACGCAGTATTTT	CAVMRLTTDTQYF
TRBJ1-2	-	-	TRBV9	TGTGCCAGCAGCGCAATACAGGGCCGAGGCTACACCTTC	CASSAIQGRGYTF
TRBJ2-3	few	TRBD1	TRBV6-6	TGTGCCAGCAGTTGGGACAGGGGCGCAGATACGCAGTATTTT	CASSWDRGADTQYF